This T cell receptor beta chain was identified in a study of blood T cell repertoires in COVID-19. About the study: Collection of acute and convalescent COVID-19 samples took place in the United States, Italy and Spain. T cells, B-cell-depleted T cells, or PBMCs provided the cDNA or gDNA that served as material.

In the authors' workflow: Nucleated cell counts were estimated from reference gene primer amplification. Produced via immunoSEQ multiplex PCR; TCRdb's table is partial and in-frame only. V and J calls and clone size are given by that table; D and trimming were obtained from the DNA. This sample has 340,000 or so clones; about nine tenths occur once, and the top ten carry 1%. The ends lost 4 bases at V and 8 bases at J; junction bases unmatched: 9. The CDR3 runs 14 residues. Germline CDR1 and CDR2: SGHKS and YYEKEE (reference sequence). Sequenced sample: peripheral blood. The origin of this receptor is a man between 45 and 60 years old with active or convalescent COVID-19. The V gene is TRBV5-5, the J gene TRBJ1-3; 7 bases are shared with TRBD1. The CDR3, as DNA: TGTGCCAGCAGCGCTGGGACAGCCAGGGACACCATATATTTT. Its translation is CASSAGTARDTIYF.